Listed below are T cell receptor beta chains from one sample, sequenced in a study of T-cell memory formation after mild COVID-19. TCRdb called the 5' RACE reads again in MiXCR, with one record for every CDR3 protein. The top ten hold under 2.5% of the sample, which has more than 120,000 distinct CDR3 sequences, about 5.5% seen once. The sequenced sample consisted of PBMCs or a T cell subset sorted from them (not recorded which). The receptors derive from an adult woman who had mild COVID-19 (a few samples of this study predate the infection). Cell type and time point are not known. The CDR3 runs from the conserved cysteine through the conserved F or W. Only some rows state a clone size, as once, few, many or a class for expanded clones.

J gene	clone size	V gene	CDR3 protein
TRBJ2-3	few	TRBV2	CASSGLTGITDTQYF
TRBJ1-3	-	TRBV30	CAWSVNTGGDTIYF
TRBJ1-1	many	TRBV15	CATSREDRAEAFF
TRBJ2-3	many	TRBV3-1	CASSQGQVGVDTQYF
TRBJ1-5	many	TRBV20-1	CSAPSGTDHQPQHF
TRBJ2-7	many	TRBV6-6	CASIQGSNSYEQYF
TRBJ2-1	few	TRBV10-3	CAISRNFSNEQFF
TRBJ1-2	few	TRBV20-1	CSANLRGTYGYTF
TRBJ2-7	few	TRBV6-2/TRBV6-3	CASSYSAGSYEQYF
TRBJ2-1	few	TRBV11-3	CASSSGQGTYTYNEQFF
TRBJ2-1	-	TRBV29-1	CSVIPGQSQNEQFF
TRBJ2-1	many	TRBV5-1	CASSSRGQTYNEQFF
TRBJ2-4	many	TRBV7-3	CASSQAGSRDIQYF
TRBJ1-1	many	TRBV6-6	CASKEFSNTEAFF
TRBJ2-2	many	TRBV7-3	CASSANRETGELFF
TRBJ2-2	many	TRBV5-1	CASRPGLGNTGELFF
TRBJ1-2	-	TRBV7-3	CASSLKAGQNGYTF
TRBJ2-1	-	TRBV12-3/TRBV12-4	CASSRDTRLAVDEQFF